This T cell receptor (beta chain) is drawn from a study of blood T cell repertoires in COVID-19. Study in general: Sites across the United States, Italy and Spain contributed samples from acute and convalescent COVID-19.

The germline gives CDR1 SEHNR, CDR2 FQNEAQ (reference sequence). Trimming removed 5 bases from V and 9 bases from J, with 14 bases in between. This CDR3 has 14 amino acids. The sample holds a few counts of this clone. Source study methods: The authors estimated nucleated cell counts from reference gene primer amplification. Repertoires were generated with immunoSEQ multiplex PCR, while TCRdb's copy carries only in-frame clones and drops some. V, J and clone size are those of that table, while D and trimming were read from the DNA. The table has under 80,000 clones, less than 90% seen once. Sequencing input: peripheral blood. This sequence originates from a man older than 75 in a cohort sampled during active COVID-19. This chain links TRBV7-9 with TRBJ1-6; D is perhaps TRBD1 (5 bases). The CDR3 DNA reads TGTGCCAGCAGCGTAGAGGACGGGGGTTCACCCCTCCACTTT. Its translation: CASSVEDGGSPLHF.